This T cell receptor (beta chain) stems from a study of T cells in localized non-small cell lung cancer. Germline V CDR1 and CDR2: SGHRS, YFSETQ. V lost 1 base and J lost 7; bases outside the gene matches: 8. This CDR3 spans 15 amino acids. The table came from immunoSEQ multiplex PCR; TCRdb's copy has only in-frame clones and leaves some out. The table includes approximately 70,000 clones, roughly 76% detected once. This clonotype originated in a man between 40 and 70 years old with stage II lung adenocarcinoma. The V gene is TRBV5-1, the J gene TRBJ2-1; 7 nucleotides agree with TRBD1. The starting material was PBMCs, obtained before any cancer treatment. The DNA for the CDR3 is TGCGCCAGCAGCTTGCAGACAGGGTATAGTAATGAGCAGTTCTTC. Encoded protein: CASSLQTGYSNEQFF.